This T cell receptor beta chain originates from a study of shared clonotypes between healthy human individuals. Whole-study findings and limits: Across a handful of donors, naive CD4 shared 5% to 6%, naive CD8 more than 3%, memory CD4 less than 2.5%, memory CD8 0.4% to 0.5%. Naive subsets usually exceeded memory subsets in estimated richness.

Produced via immunoSEQ multiplex PCR; TCRdb's table is partial and in-frame only. Among 2,500,000 or so clones listed, just under 95% were seen once. To note about this clone: Its target is not known.

Adult donors, all healthy and HIV-negative, had no recent acute infections or vaccinations. A CD45RA+ naive subset and a CD45RA-negative memory subset were split from CD4+ cells. The CDR3 length is 15 residues. Losses at the gene ends were 4 bases for V and 5 bases for J; bases not matched to a gene: 8. The germline V gene encodes CDR1 MNHEY and CDR2 SVGAGI. The sequence derives from a young man in good health. Some clones in this sample may be carry-over from other donors' samples. Material for sequencing was naive CD4+ T cells from PBMCs. Subset in this sample: CD45RA+ positively selected. V gene TRBV6-5 combines with J gene TRBJ2-1; 7 positions match TRBD2. The CDR3 protein is CASSLGLFRNNEQFF. Here the CDR3 DNA reads TGTGCCAGCAGTTTGGGACTATTTAGAAACAATGAGCAGTTCTTC.